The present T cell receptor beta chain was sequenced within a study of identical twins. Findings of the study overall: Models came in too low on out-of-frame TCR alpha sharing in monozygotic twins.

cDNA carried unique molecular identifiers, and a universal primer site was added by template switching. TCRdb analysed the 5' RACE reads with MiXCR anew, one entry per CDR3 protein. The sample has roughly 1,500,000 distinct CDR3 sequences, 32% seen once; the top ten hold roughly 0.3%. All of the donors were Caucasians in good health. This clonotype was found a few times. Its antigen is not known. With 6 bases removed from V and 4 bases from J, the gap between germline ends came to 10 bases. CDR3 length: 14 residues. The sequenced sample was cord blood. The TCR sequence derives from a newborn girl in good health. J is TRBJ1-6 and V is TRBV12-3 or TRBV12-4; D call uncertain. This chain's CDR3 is CASSHSVYNSPLHF. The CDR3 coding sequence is TGTGCCAGCAGCCACAGTGTTTATAATTCACCCCTCCACTTT.